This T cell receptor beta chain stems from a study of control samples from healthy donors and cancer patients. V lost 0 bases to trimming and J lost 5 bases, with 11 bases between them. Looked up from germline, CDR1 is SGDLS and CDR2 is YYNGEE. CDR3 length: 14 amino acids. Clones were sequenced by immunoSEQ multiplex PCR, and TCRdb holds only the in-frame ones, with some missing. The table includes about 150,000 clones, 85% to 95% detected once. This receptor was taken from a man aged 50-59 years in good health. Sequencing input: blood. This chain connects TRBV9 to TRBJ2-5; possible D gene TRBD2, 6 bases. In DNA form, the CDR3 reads TGTGCCAGCAGCGTAGGCAGCGGAGGGGAGACCCAGTACTTC. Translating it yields CASSVGSGGETQYF.